This T cell receptor (beta chain) derives from a study of T cells in Graves' hyperthyroidism and ophthalmopathy (dated by TCRdb to the late 2010s). Some background on the complete study: Peripheral blood samples were taken at the time of initial diagnosis, prior to any treatment. Once sampling was done, hyperthyroidism patients were given methimazole at a starting dose of 30 mg daily, whereas ophthalmopathy patients were given high-dose intravenous methylprednisolone. The approximately 100 discovery patients were randomly divided into training and test sets at a 7:3 ratio. An independent validation cohort of some 18 hyperthyroidism patients and approximately 17 patients who later progressed to ophthalmopathy tested prospective prediction of ophthalmopathy. In roughly six Graves' hyperthyroidism patients, the study also compared T-cell repertoires from thyroid tissue with T-cell repertoires from blood. To identify TCR V-J signatures that set the groups apart, the researchers used a discovery cohort of about a hundred patients, made up of roughly 40 with Graves' ophthalmopathy and about 60 with stable Graves' hyperthyroidism. The paper reports TCR Vbeta CDR3 sequencing of 135 peripheral blood samples: 43 ophthalmopathy, fewer than 80 hyperthyroidism and approximately 17 progressor patients. General findings and caveats noted by the study authors: Most expanded thyroid clonotypes (frequency above 0.001) were also found in blood, which suggests that blood repertoires may mirror thyroid immune responses. A model built on a 13 V-J signature distinguished ophthalmopathy from stable hyperthyroidism, reaching roughly 88% sensitivity and under 84% specificity in cross-validation and 80%/75% in testing. No statistical method was used to fix the sample size in advance, and group allocation was not hidden from the investigators. In validation, the model predicted progression to ophthalmopathy with about 71% sensitivity and about 73% specificity, a median of roughly seven months before onset.

Stable Graves' hyperthyroidism was defined as no progression to ophthalmopathy during 18 months of follow-up. Hyperthyroidism patients were newly diagnosed, had a disease duration of under 2 months, and were aged 18 to 65 years. Any patient with an uncontrolled infection, another autoimmune disease, pregnancy or lactation was excluded. Diagnoses relied on clinical symptoms, serum thyroxine and TRAb, thyroid ultrasound and orbital computed tomography. PBMCs were isolated from 8 to 10 ml of fresh peripheral blood by Ficoll-Paque density gradient centrifugation. Total RNA was extracted with Trizol reagent, and quality was checked on an Agilent 2100 Bioanalyzer. CDR1 MNHEY and CDR2 SVGAGI are derived from the germline V gene. Inclusive of the bounding cysteine and phenylalanine, the CDR3 is 13 residues long. Only the CDR3 DNA is retained, 39 bases long and in frame from the first base. Relative to germline, V is 2 bases shorter and J is 11 bases shorter, with 15 bases between their ends.

The TCR beta CDR3 regions were amplified from RNA transcripts. For the first round of RT-PCR on the TCR CDR3, the HTBI primer set was used together with the Qiagen OneStep RT-PCR kit. Libraries were constructed in a second round of multiplex PCR, after which size selection and purification were carried out. Libraries were sequenced paired-end with 100 bp reads on an Illumina HiSeq2000. The original methods were these. SOAPnuke was used to process the raw data, removing reads that contained adapters or uncalled bases, had a mean Phred below 15, or lacked an exact match to the constant primer or identifier. COPE v1.2.5 was used to merge the high-quality paired reads, and each unique nucleotide sequence was defined as a clonotype. Clonotypes were aligned to IMGT TRBV, TRBD and TRBJ reference segments using MiTCR v1.1. The analysis was restricted to V-J combinations with a frequency above 0.0001, which together covered 99.2% of the repertoires. The TCS score was defined as the ratio of F50 (clonal expansion) to E x V (chaos), calculated using BLOSUM62-based TCRdist between CDR3 peptides within each V-J. Welch's t-statistics and random forest reduced 450 to 600 V-J features to roughly 13, which were used in a naive Bayes classifier (R e1071). The Morisita-Horn index was used to measure how similar the thyroid and blood repertoires were. Through fastp at Q25 and MiXCR, TCRdb rebuilt clones from the public reads, retaining in-frame beta chains. Rows are combined by CDR3 protein, so each entry shows the most common genes and DNA. The V and J calls here are based on TCRdb, not the publication. For this sample there are nearly 750,000 distinct CDR3 sequences; over 35% appear just once. The ten largest clones capture roughly 30% of the sample.

This clonotype was counted only a few times. The antigen it binds to is not known. Base qualities are not provided; no much larger clone lies one nucleotide away. Recombination connected TRBV6-5 to TRBJ1-1, with the D gene not confidently named. The sample consisted of blood. The sequence was obtained from a woman in her thirties or forties with Graves' hyperthyroidism. The DNA sequence is as follows: TGTGCCAGCAGTTACCTTCTCGCCCCACAGGCTTTCTTT. Translated, this is CASSYLLAPQAFF.